This is a list of T cell receptor beta chains from one sample in a study of blood T cell repertoires in COVID-19. Clones were sequenced by immunoSEQ multiplex PCR, and TCRdb holds only the in-frame ones, with some missing. The sample includes roughly 68,000 clones, 84% of them seen just once. Sequenced sample: peripheral blood. These receptors all come from a man in his fifties with active COVID-19. Each CDR3 is given with its conserved first and last residue. Clone size is shown for a subset of rows, as once, few, many or a class of expanded clone.

. TRBJ2-7 TRBV30 CAWSSGTAFHEQYF
. TRBJ1-2 TRBV5-4 CASSTGQGVYGYTF
once TRBJ1-2 TRBV2 CASKRDRGVYGYTF
. TRBJ2-1 TRBV15 CATSQIRSTGEQFF
. TRBJ2-7 TRBV19 CASSISGRGGYEQYF
once TRBJ2-7 TRBV5-1 CASSLESSGGAEQYF
. TRBJ1-6 TRBV27 CASSKLGTGYNSPLHF
. TRBJ1-2 TRBV7-2 CASSSDWGQVNYGYTF
. TRBJ1-4 TRBV7-2 CASSLFGGFDEKLFF
many TRBJ2-2 TRBV7-8 CASRLPMRFSNTGELFF
. TRBJ2-6 TRBV29-1 CSVLETGGGSGANVLTF
. TRBJ1-2 TRBV6-5 CASRDAGVRYGYTF
. TRBJ1-1 TRBV10-3 CAISDHRGEDTEAFF
. TRBJ2-7 TRBV19 CASRLPLVGGRQYF
medium-sized TRBJ2-3 TRBV10-2 CASSEFQREGTDTQYF
few TRBJ2-6 TRBV18 CASSDDRGRSGANVLTF
once TRBJ1-1 TRBV29-1 CSVEDMNTEAFF
few TRBJ1-2 TRBV28 CASSPDRGRNGYTF
. TRBJ2-5 TRBV30 CAWSVLAETQYF
. TRBJ1-5 TRBV7-9 CASSLRGQEGNQPQHF